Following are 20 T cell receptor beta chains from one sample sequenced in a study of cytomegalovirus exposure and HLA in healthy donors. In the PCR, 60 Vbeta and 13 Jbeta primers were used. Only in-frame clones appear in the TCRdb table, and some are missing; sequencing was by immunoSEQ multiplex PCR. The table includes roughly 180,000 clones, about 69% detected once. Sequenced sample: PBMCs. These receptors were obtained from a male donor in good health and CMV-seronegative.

CDR3 DNA sequence: TGTGCCAGCAGTTTGATGGCAGAATGGACTAATGAAAAACTGTTTTTT. Encoded protein: CASSLMAEWTNEKLFF. This chain uses TRBV27 with TRBJ1-4; D unclear. This CDR3 is 16 amino acids long. V was trimmed by 3 bases and J by 2 bases, leaving 13 bases between them. Germline V gene data show CDR1 as MNHEY and CDR2 as SMNVEV (reference sequence). Full variable domain (remainder filled in from reference TRBV27 and TRBJ1-4): EAQVTQNPRYLITVTGKKLTVTCSQNMNHEYMSWYRQDPGLGLRQIYYSMNVEVTDKGDVPEGYKVSRKEKRNFPLILESPSPNQTSLYFCASSLMAEWTNEKLFFGSGTQLSVL.

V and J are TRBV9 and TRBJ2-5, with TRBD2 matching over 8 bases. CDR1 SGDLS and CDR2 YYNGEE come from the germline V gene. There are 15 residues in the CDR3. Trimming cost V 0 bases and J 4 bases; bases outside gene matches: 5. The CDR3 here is CASSVDRGGLETQYF. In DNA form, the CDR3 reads TGTGCCAGCAGCGTAGATCGGGGGGGCTTAGAGACCCAGTACTTC.

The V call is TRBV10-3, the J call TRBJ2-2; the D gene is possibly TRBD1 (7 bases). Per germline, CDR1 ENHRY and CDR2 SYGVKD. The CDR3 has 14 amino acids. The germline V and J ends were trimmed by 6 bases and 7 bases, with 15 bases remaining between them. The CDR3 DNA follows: TGTGCCATCAGAACCGCAGGGGGAGGCGGGGAGCTGTTTTTT. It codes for CAIRTAGGGGELFF.

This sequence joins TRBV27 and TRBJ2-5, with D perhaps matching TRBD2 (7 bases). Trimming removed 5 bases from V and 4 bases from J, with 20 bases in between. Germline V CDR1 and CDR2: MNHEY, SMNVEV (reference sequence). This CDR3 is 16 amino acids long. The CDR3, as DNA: TGTGCCAGCAGTCCTACGACTAGGGGGGGCCTAGAGACCCAGTACTTC. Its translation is CASSPTTRGGLETQYF.

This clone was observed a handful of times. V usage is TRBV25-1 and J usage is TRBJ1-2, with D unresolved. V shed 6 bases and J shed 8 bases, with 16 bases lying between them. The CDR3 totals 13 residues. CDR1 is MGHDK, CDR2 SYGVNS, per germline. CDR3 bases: TGTGCCAGCAGAAACGACGGGTTGTGGGGCTACACCTTC. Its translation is CASRNDGLWGYTF.

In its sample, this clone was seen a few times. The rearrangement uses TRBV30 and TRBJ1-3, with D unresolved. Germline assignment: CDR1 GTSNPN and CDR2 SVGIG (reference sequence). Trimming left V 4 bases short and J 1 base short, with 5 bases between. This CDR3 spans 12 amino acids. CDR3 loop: CAWNPSGNTIYF. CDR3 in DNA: TGTGCCTGGAATCCTTCTGGAAACACCATATATTTT. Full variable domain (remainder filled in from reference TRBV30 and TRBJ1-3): SQTIHQWPATLVQPVGSPLSLECTVEGTSNPNLYWYRQAAGRGLQLLFYSVGIGQISSEVPQNLSASRPQDRQFILSSKKLLLSDSGFYLCAWNPSGNTIYFGEGSWLTVV.

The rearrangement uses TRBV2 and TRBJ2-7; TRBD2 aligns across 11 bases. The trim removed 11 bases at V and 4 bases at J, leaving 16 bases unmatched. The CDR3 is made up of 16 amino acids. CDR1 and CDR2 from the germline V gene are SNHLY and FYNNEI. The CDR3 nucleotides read TGTGCCGAAGTCGAGGGGCTAGCGGGAGGATCTTACGAGCAGTACTTC. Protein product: CAEVEGLAGGSYEQYF.

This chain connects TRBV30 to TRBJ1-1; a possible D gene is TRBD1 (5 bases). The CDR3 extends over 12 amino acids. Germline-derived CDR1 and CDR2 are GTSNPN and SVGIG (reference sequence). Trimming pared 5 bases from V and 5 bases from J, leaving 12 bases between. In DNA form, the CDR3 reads TGTGCCTGGGGTGGGGGGGGAACTGAAGCTTTCTTT. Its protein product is CAWGGGGTEAFF.

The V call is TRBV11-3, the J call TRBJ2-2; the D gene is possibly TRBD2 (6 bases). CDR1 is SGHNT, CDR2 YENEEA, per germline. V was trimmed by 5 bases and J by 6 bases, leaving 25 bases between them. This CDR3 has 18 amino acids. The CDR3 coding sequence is TGTGCCAGCAGCCCCGGAGGGTGGGAGAGTGAAGGGTCCGGGGAGCTGTTTTTT. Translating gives CASSPGGWESEGSGELFF.

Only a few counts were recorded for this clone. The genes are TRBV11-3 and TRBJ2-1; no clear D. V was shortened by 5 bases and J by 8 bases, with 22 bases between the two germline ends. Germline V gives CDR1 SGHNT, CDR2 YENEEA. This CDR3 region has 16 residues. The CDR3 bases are TGTGCCAGCAGCCCGAGGAGAGGCGCTATTCTTCATGAGCAGTTCTTC. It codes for CASSPRRGAILHEQFF.

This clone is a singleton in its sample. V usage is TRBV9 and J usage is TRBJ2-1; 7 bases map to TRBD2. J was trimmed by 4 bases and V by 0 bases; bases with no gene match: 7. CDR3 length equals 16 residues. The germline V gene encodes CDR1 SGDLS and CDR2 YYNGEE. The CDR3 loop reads CASSVGGGRVYNEQFF. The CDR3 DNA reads TGTGCCAGCAGCGTAGGAGGAGGGAGGGTATACAATGAGCAGTTCTTC.

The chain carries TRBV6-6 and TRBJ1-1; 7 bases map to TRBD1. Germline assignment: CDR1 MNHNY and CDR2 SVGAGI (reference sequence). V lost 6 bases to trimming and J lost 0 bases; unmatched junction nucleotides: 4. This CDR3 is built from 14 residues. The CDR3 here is CASRATGLNTEAFF. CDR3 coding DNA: TGTGCCAGCAGGGCGACAGGGTTGAACACTGAAGCTTTCTTT.

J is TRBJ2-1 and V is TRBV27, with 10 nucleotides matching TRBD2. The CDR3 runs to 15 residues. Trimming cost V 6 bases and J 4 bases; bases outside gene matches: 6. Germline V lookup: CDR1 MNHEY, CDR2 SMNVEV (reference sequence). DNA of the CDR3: TGTGCCAGCAGAGCCGGGACTAGCGAATACAATGAGCAGTTCTTC. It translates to CASRAGTSEYNEQFF.

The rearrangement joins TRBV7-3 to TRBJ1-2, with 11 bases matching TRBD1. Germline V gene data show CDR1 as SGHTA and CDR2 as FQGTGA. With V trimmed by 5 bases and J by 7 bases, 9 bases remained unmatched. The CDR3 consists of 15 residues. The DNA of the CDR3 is TGTGCCAGCAGCCCAGCGGACAGGGGGCGGAGTGGCTACACCTTC. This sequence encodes CASSPADRGRSGYTF.

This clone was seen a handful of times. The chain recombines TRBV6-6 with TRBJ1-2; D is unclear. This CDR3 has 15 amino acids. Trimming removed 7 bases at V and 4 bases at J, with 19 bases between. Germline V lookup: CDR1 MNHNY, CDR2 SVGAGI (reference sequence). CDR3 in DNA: TGTGCCAGCACGGAATTTCCAGGATTTGGCTATGGCTACACCTTC. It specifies CASTEFPGFGYGYTF.

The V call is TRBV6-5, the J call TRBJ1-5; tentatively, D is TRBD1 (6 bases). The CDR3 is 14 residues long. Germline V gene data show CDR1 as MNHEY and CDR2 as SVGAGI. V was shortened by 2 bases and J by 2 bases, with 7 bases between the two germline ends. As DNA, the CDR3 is TGTGCCAGCAGTTACGGGGGCGGCAATCAGCCCCAGCATTTT. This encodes CASSYGGGNQPQHF.

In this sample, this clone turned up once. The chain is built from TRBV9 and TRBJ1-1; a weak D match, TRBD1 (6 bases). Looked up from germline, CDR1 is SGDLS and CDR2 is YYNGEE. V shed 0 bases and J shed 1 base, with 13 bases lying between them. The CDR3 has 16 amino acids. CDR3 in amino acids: CASSVVGGGSNTEAFF. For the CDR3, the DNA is TGTGCCAGCAGCGTAGTAGGGGGGGGATCGAACACTGAAGCTTTCTTT. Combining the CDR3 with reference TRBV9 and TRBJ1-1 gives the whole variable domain DSGVTQTPKHLITATGQRVTLRCSPRSGDLSVYWYQQSLDQGLQFLIQYYNGEERAKGNILERFSAQQFPDLHSELNLSSLELGDSALYFCASSVVGGGSNTEAFFGQGTRLTVV.

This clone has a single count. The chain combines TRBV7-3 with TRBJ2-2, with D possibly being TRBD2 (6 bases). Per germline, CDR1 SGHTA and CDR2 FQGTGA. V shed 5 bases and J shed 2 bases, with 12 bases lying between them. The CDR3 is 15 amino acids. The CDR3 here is CASSRERVNTGELFF. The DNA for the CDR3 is TGTGCCAGCAGCCGGGAGAGGGTAAACACCGGGGAGCTGTTTTTT.

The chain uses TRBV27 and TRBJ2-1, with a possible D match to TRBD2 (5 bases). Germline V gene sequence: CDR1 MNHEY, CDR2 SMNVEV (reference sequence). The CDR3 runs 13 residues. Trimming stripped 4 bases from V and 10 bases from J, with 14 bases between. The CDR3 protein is CASSSSGLGEQFF. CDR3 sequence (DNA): TGTGCCAGCAGTTCCTCCGGACTGGGAGAGCAGTTCTTC.

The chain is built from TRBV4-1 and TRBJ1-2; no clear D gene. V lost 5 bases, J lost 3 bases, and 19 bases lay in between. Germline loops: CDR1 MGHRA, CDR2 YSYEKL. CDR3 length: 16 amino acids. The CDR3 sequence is CASSSTLQRFYYGYTF. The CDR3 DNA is TGCGCCAGCAGCTCTACCCTACAGCGGTTTTACTATGGCTACACCTTC.